This entry describes one T cell receptor beta chain. This sample is part of a study of T cell changes during pregnancy in multiple sclerosis. This CDR3 region has 15 residues. Method: immunoSEQ multiplex PCR; TCRdb's copy keeps in-frame clones and lacks some. The sample lists approximately 70,000 clones; 91% were seen once. The receptor was derived from a female donor in good health, enrolled as a control in a pregnancy study. V is TRBV21-1 and J is TRBJ1-6; the listed D gene, TRBD1, was not tested against the DNA. TRBV21-1 is reported as a pseudogene. The sample here was peripheral blood, taken in the third trimester of pregnancy. CDR3 amino acids: CASSNGTGFNSPLHF. In nucleotides, the CDR3 is TGTGCCAGCAGCAATGGGACAGGTTTTAATTCACCCCTCCACTTT.